This passage covers 19 T cell receptor beta chains from one sample sequenced in a study of blood T cell repertoires in COVID-19. Only in-frame clones appear in the TCRdb table, and some are missing; sequencing was by immunoSEQ multiplex PCR. The sample lists 130,000 to 150,000 clones; approximately 82% were seen once. Specimen: peripheral blood. The source is a woman in her fifties or sixties in a cohort sampled during active or convalescent COVID-19.

This chain links TRBV30 with TRBJ2-7; tentatively, D is TRBD1 (5 bases). In germline, CDR1 is GTSNPN, CDR2 SVGIG (reference sequence). V was trimmed by 0 bases and J by 1 base, leaving 13 bases between them. There are 15 residues in the CDR3. The CDR3 DNA sequence: TGTGCCTGGAGTGTACCAGGGTCCCGTTCCTACGAGCAGTACTTC. Translating it yields CAWSVPGSRSYEQYF.

V usage is TRBV30 and J usage is TRBJ2-5; 8 bases align to TRBD2. The CDR3 length is 15 residues. CDR1 GTSNPN and CDR2 SVGIG come from the germline V gene (reference sequence). Trimming at V came to 5 bases and at J to 3 bases, leaving 11 bases not matched to a gene. CDR3 protein: CAWEPGGPVEETQYF. The DNA of the CDR3 is TGTGCCTGGGAGCCGGGGGGGCCGGTTGAAGAGACCCAGTACTTC. The full variable domain, rest sourced from reference TRBV30 and TRBJ2-5, is SQTIHQWPATLVQPVGSPLSLECTVEGTSNPNLYWYRQAAGRGLQLLFYSVGIGQISSEVPQNLSASRPQDRQFILSSKKLLLSDSGFYLCAWEPGGPVEETQYFGPGTRLLVL.

This clone came up a few times. The V call is TRBV13, the J call TRBJ2-7, with 10 bases lining up with TRBD1. The CDR3 extends over 15 amino acids. Trimming at V came to 0 bases and at J to 2 bases, leaving 1 base not matched to a gene. The germline V gene has CDR1 PRHDT and CDR2 FYEKMQ (reference sequence). CDR3 protein: CASSLGGTGAYEQYF. In DNA form, the CDR3 reads TGTGCCAGCAGCTTAGGCGGGACAGGGGCCTACGAGCAGTACTTC.

The V gene is TRBV5-5, the J gene TRBJ1-5; no clear D gene. This CDR3 region has 13 residues. The germline gives CDR1 SGHKS, CDR2 YYEKEE (reference sequence). Trimming shortened V by 4 bases and J by 5 bases, and 10 bases separated the two germline ends. CDR3 residues: CASSPPPDQPQHF. CDR3 nucleotide sequence: TGTGCCAGCAGCCCCCCCCCGGATCAGCCCCAGCATTTT. The full variable domain, in which reference TRBV5-5 and TRBJ1-5 provide the parts outside the CDR3, is DAGVTQSPTHLIKTRGQQVTLRCSPISGHKSVSWYQQVLGQGPQFIFQYYEKEERGRGNFPDRFSARQFPNYSSELNVNALLLGDSALYLCASSPPPDQPQHFGDGTRLSIL.

This clone came up once. The chain carries TRBV5-1 and TRBJ1-3; 7 nucleotides match TRBD1. The germline CDR1 and CDR2 sequences are SGHRS and YFSETQ. Trimming cost V 3 bases and J 6 bases; bases outside gene matches: 9. The CDR3 sequence is 15 residues long. CDR3 region: CASSWGLTGSNTIYF. The CDR3 nucleotides are TGCGCCAGCAGCTGGGGATTGACAGGGTCAAACACCATATATTTT.

This chain links TRBV6-4 with TRBJ2-3; possibly TRBD2 for D (6 bases). This CDR3 comprises 13 residues. Trimming removed 6 bases from V and 8 bases from J, with 15 bases in between. The germline CDR1 and CDR2 sequences are MRHNA and SNTAGT. CDR3 sequence: CASSEAGLGTQYF. Written as DNA, the CDR3 is TGTGCCAGCAGCGAGGCGGGGCTCGGTACGCAGTATTTT.

The rearrangement uses TRBV7-2 and TRBJ1-4; 8 bases fit TRBD1. Germline V gives CDR1 SGHTA, CDR2 FQGNSA. The CDR3 contains 15 residues. J gave up 7 bases and V 5 bases, and 9 bases lay outside the gene matches. CDR3 DNA: TGTGCCAGCAGCCAGGGTGGACAGGGCTTTGAAAAACTGTTTTTT. It encodes CASSQGGQGFEKLFF.

The gene calls are TRBV2 and TRBJ1-2, with 10 bases that match TRBD1. This CDR3 spans 14 amino acids. The V and J ends lost 7 bases and 6 bases, in that order; junction bases with no gene match: 8. The germline CDR1 and CDR2 sequences are SNHLY and FYNNEI. The DNA for the CDR3 is TGTGCCAGCACTAGACAGGGGGCGTATAATGGCTACACCTTC. This gives the protein CASTRQGAYNGYTF.

The J gene is TRBJ2-7, the V gene TRBV2, with D possibly TRBD1 on 6 matching bases. Germline CDR1 and CDR2: SNHLY and FYNNEI. This CDR3 has 14 residues. The V end lost 11 bases, the J end lost 3 bases, and 20 bases lay between the germline ends. The CDR3 here is CAARHWGLGYEQYF. The CDR3 coding sequence is TGTGCCGCCAGACACTGGGGGCTCGGCTACGAGCAGTACTTC.

The chain links TRBV12-3 or TRBV12-4 to TRBJ1-1, with D hard to call. The ends were cut back, 2 bases at V and 4 bases at J, with 8 bases in the middle. The CDR3 consists of 13 residues. This CDR3 is CASSLNSLTEAFF. The DNA for the CDR3 is TGTGCCAGCAGTTTAAACAGTCTCACTGAAGCTTTCTTT.

This clone was seen once. This chain joins TRBV7-2 and TRBJ1-5; the D is unclear. The CDR3 covers 16 residues. Germline CDR1 SGHTA, CDR2 FQGNSA. V lost 2 bases and J lost 1, with 12 bases in between. CDR3 sequence: CASSLRAGSSNQPQHF. The CDR3 bases are TGTGCCAGCAGCTTACGGGCGGGATCGAGCAATCAGCCCCAGCATTTT.

The chain couples TRBV5-1 to TRBJ2-7; the D gene is possibly TRBD1 (6 bases). Germline lookup yields CDR1 SGHRS and CDR2 YFSETQ. The CDR3 length is 14 residues. V was trimmed by 0 bases and J by 3 bases, leaving 10 bases between them. The CDR3 loop is CASSLDRVFYEQYF. The DNA of the CDR3 is TGCGCCAGCAGCTTGGACAGGGTATTCTACGAGCAGTACTTC.

This rearrangement joins TRBV25-1 to TRBJ1-1; 7 bases agree with TRBD1. From germline, CDR1 is MGHDK and CDR2 SYGVNS. V shed 6 bases and J 4 bases; nucleotides not matched to a gene: 8. The CDR3 consists of 14 residues. Written as DNA, the CDR3 is TGTGCCAGCAGACTACACGCAGGGGGCACTGAAGCTTTCTTT. Protein: CASRLHAGGTEAFF. Supplemented by reference TRBV25-1 and TRBJ1-1, the full variable domain reads EADIYQTPRYLVIGTGKKITLECSQTMGHDKMYWYQQDPGMELHLIHYSYGVNSTEKGDLSSESTVSRIRTEHFPLTLESARPSHTSQYLCASRLHAGGTEAFFGQGTRLTVV.

This rearrangement joins TRBV6-5 to TRBJ1-1; the D gene is possibly TRBD1 (6 bases). The CDR3 totals 12 residues. Germline V gives CDR1 MNHEY, CDR2 SVGAGI. V lost 6 bases and J lost 1, with 6 bases in between. CDR3: CASRTGNTEAFF. The CDR3 DNA follows: TGTGCCAGCAGGACAGGGAACACTGAAGCTTTCTTT.

The genes are TRBV6-5 and TRBJ2-3; 10 nucleotides line up with TRBD2. Germline V gene sequence: CDR1 MNHEY, CDR2 SVGAGI. V dropped 1 base and J dropped 3; count of bases not matched to a gene: 4. The CDR3 is made up of 16 amino acids. The CDR3 nucleotides read TGTGCCAGCAGTTACTGGGCTAGCGGGGGAACAGATACGCAGTATTTT. As protein: CASSYWASGGTDTQYF.

The CDR3 region is CASRPGGGSYEQYF. CDR3 coding DNA: TGCGCCAGCAGACCTGGCGGGGGTTCCTACGAGCAGTACTTC. This sequence joins TRBV5-1 and TRBJ2-7; 7 bases match TRBD2. The CDR3 spans 14 residues. Germline-derived CDR1 and CDR2 are SGHRS and YFSETQ. Losses at the gene ends were 5 bases for V and 1 base for J; bases not matched to a gene: 6.

This clone was observed a handful of times. The chain links TRBV6-2 or TRBV6-3 to TRBJ1-1, with 8 bases identical to TRBD1. V trimming: 2 bases; J trimming: 5 bases; junction bases outside the gene matches: 10. The CDR3 is 16 residues long. Per the germline V gene, CDR1 is MNHEY and CDR2 is SVGEGT. CDR3 region: CASSYTPGQGKTEAFF. CDR3 coding DNA: TGTGCCAGCAGTTACACTCCCGGACAGGGCAAGACTGAAGCTTTCTTT.

The V gene is TRBV4-1, the J gene TRBJ1-4; D is unclear. V was cut by 3 bases and J by 5 bases, with 13 bases left in between. The CDR3 totals 15 residues. In germline, CDR1 is MGHRA, CDR2 YSYEKL. CDR3 coding DNA: TGCGCCAGCAGCCAGCTAGGAGGTTGGAATGAAAAACTGTTTTTT. This translates into CASSQLGGWNEKLFF.

V gene TRBV27 combines with J gene TRBJ1-2; no definite D call. This CDR3 comprises 15 residues. Germline lookup yields CDR1 MNHEY and CDR2 SMNVEV (reference sequence). V was pared by 5 bases and J by 2 bases, with 15 bases between. CDR3 loop: CASSPATHTNYGYTF. The CDR3 nucleotides read TGTGCCAGCAGTCCCGCCACACATACCAACTATGGCTACACCTTC.